The 21 T cell receptor beta chains reported below all come from one sample, sequenced in a study of blood T cell repertoires in COVID-19. The data were produced by immunoSEQ multiplex PCR, yet TCRdb's version contains in-frame clones alone and is incomplete. Here the sample spans over 200,000 clones, 87% being singletons. Sequenced: peripheral blood. The receptors stem from a woman aged 18-29 years who had recovered from COVID-19.

The chain combines TRBV7-2 with TRBJ2-1; D not resolved. Germline V gives CDR1 SGHTA, CDR2 FQGNSA. The CDR3 runs 14 residues. With 5 bases removed from V and 10 bases from J, the gap between germline ends came to 18 bases. CDR3 sequence: CASSLEPGGSEQFF. CDR3 sequence (DNA): TGTGCCAGCAGCCTGGAACCGGGTGGGTCGGAGCAGTTCTTC.

The DNA of the CDR3 is TGTGCCAGCAGTTTAAGGGCAGGGCCGAATCAGCCCCAGCATTTT. It specifies CASSLRAGPNQPQHF. V gene TRBV28 combines with J gene TRBJ1-5; D is possibly TRBD1 (5 bases). Per the germline V gene, CDR1 is MDHEN and CDR2 is SYDVKM. CDR3 length: 15 residues. Trimming removed 2 bases from V and 4 bases from J, with 12 bases in between. The full variable domain, completed using reference TRBV28 and TRBJ1-5, is DVKVTQSSRYLVKRTGEKVFLECVQDMDHENMFWYRQDPGLGLRLIYFSYDVKMKEKGDIPEGYSVSREKKERFSLILESASTNQTSMYLCASSLRAGPNQPQHFGDGTRLSIL.

The chain has TRBV9 and TRBJ1-4, with TRBD1 as a possible D gene (5 bases). Deletions cut 4 bases from V and 8 bases from J, with 24 bases between. The germline V gene encodes CDR1 SGDLS and CDR2 YYNGEE. This CDR3 comprises 17 residues. The CDR3 loop reads CASSLHIRAGGKEKLFF. The DNA for the CDR3 is TGTGCCAGCAGCTTACACATCAGGGCGGGGGGTAAAGAAAAACTGTTTTTT.

This rearrangement joins TRBV2 to TRBJ1-3; D not resolved. The CDR3 sequence is 15 residues long. Between the trimmed V and J ends, which lost 6 bases and 0 bases, there was a span of 12 bases. The germline CDR1 and CDR2 sequences are SNHLY and FYNNEI. CDR3 bases: TGTGCCAGCAGCGACACCAGCTACTCTGGAAACACCATATATTTT. Translation gives CASSDTSYSGNTIYF.

V and J are TRBV7-2 and TRBJ2-2; tentatively, D is TRBD2 (5 bases). The length of the CDR3 is 15 residues. V was shortened by 3 bases and J by 0 bases, with 8 bases between the two germline ends. CDR1 and CDR2 (germline): SGHTA, FQGNSA. The CDR3 bases are TGTGCCAGCAGCTTTTTCGGGGCGAACACCGGGGAGCTGTTTTTT. It yields the protein CASSFFGANTGELFF.

J is TRBJ2-2 and V is TRBV9; a possible D gene is TRBD2 (7 bases). V lost 0 bases and J 1 base, leaving 19 bases between the germline ends. From germline, CDR1 is SGDLS and CDR2 YYNGEE. This CDR3 has 19 amino acids. CDR3 DNA sequence: TGTGCCAGCAGCGTAGAACCAGTGGGGGGGGGCGTGAACACCGGGGAGCTGTTTTTT. Translation: CASSVEPVGGGVNTGELFF.

The chain is built from TRBV4-1 and TRBJ2-2; 15 bases agree with TRBD2. CDR1 is MGHRA, CDR2 YSYEKL, per germline. The ends lost 2 bases at V and 4 bases at J; junction bases unmatched: 8. This CDR3 has 19 amino acids. CDR3 residues: CASSQSGLAGGRGTGELFF. In DNA form, the CDR3 reads TGCGCCAGCAGCCAAAGTGGACTAGCGGGAGGGCGGGGCACCGGGGAGCTGTTTTTT.

V gene TRBV5-5 combines with J gene TRBJ2-1; D not certain. Trimming left V 4 bases short and J 4 bases short, with 9 bases between. The CDR3 is 13 residues long. The germline CDR1 and CDR2 sequences are SGHKS and YYEKEE (reference sequence). Here the CDR3 reads CASSPVRYNEQFF. The CDR3 nucleotides read TGTGCCAGCAGCCCGGTGCGGTACAATGAGCAGTTCTTC.

The chain employs TRBV13 and TRBJ1-1; 7 nucleotides line up with TRBD1. In germline, CDR1 is PRHDT, CDR2 FYEKMQ (reference sequence). The length of the CDR3 is 15 residues. The junction had 11 bases not matched to a gene; V was cut back by 5 bases and J by 5 bases. The CDR3 reads CASSPATGRYTEAFF. The CDR3 DNA sequence: TGTGCCAGCAGCCCGGCGACAGGGCGCTATACTGAAGCTTTCTTT.

The chain links TRBV6-1 to TRBJ2-7, with 10 bases identical to TRBD2. CDR3 length: 16 amino acids. Germline V gene lookup returns CDR1 MNHNS and CDR2 SASEGT. V lost 4 bases to trimming and J lost 0 bases; unmatched junction nucleotides: 6. CDR3 protein: CASSGLAGDLSYEQYF. CDR3 sequence (DNA): TGTGCCAGCAGTGGTCTAGCGGGAGATCTCTCCTACGAGCAGTACTTC.

This clone was found once. The CDR3 loop reads CASSYWRDRAYYGYTF. The CDR3 DNA reads as TGTGCCAGCAGCTATTGGAGGGACAGGGCCTACTATGGCTACACCTTC. V gene TRBV5-6 combines with J gene TRBJ1-2; TRBD1 agrees at 9 bases. Germline V CDR1 and CDR2: SGHDT, YYEEEE. Trimming removed 3 bases from V and 3 bases from J; junction bases left unmatched: 9. CDR3 size: 16 residues.

J is TRBJ2-1 and V is TRBV11-2, with 14 bases lining up with TRBD2. The length of the CDR3 is 18 residues. The germline CDR1 and CDR2 sequences are SGHAT and FQNNGV. With V trimmed by 4 bases and J by 0 bases, 5 bases remained unmatched. In DNA form, the CDR3 reads TGTGCCAGCAGCTACCGACTAGCGGGGGGGAGCTCCTACAATGAGCAGTTCTTC. Amino acids: CASSYRLAGGSSYNEQFF.

This clone was detected a few times. V and J are TRBV7-9 and TRBJ1-1; possibly TRBD1 for D (6 bases). The germline CDR1 and CDR2 sequences are SEHNR and FQNEAQ (reference sequence). V lost 1 base to trimming and J lost 7 bases, with 7 bases between them. This CDR3 comprises 12 residues. CDR3 nucleotide sequence: TGTGCCAGCAGCTTAGGGACAGATGAAGCTTTCTTT. It specifies CASSLGTDEAFF.

The chain has TRBV9 and TRBJ1-2; 7 bases agree with TRBD1. Germline assignment: CDR1 SGDLS and CDR2 YYNGEE. This CDR3 contains 16 residues. V was pared by 4 bases and J by 4 bases, with 13 bases of the junction left unmatched. This CDR3 reads CASSNNRDSQSYGYTF. The CDR3 DNA sequence: TGTGCCAGCAGCAACAACCGGGACAGCCAGTCCTATGGCTACACCTTC.

The V and J genes are TRBV27 and TRBJ2-2; unclear D gene. Germline values: CDR1 MNHEY, CDR2 SMNVEV (reference sequence). This CDR3 region has 12 residues. V shed 2 bases and J shed 5 bases, with 3 bases lying between them. The CDR3 here is CASSLQTGELFF. In DNA form, the CDR3 reads TGTGCCAGCAGTTTACAAACCGGGGAGCTGTTTTTT.

The CDR3 reads CASSILSGGSLTDTQYF. CDR3 nucleotides: TGTGCCAGTAGTATTCTCAGCGGGGGGAGCCTCACAGATACGCAGTATTTT. The chain couples TRBV19 to TRBJ2-3; the match to TRBD2 covers 9 bases. Per the germline V gene, CDR1 is LNHDA and CDR2 is SQIVND (reference sequence). This CDR3 spans 17 amino acids. The V gene end was trimmed by 3 bases and the J gene end by 2 bases; junction bases not matched to a gene: 9.

Points on this clone: Other DNA sequences in this specimen translate into the identical CDR3. The chain carries TRBV7-9 and TRBJ1-1; D perhaps matches TRBD1 (5 bases). The germline V gene encodes CDR1 SEHNR and CDR2 FQNEAQ (reference sequence). CDR3 length equals 14 residues. V was clipped by 3 bases and J by 0 bases, with 8 bases between them. CDR3 sequence reads: CASSLTALNTEAFF. CDR3 DNA sequence: TGTGCCAGCAGCTTGACAGCTCTGAACACTGAAGCTTTCTTT.

The count of this clone is one. The rearrangement uses TRBV7-3 and TRBJ1-2; possible D gene TRBD1, 6 bases. The CDR3 sequence is 13 residues long. V was trimmed by 4 bases and J by 8 bases, leaving 14 bases between them. Germline V gene sequence: CDR1 SGHTA, CDR2 FQGTGA. The CDR3 here is CASSSTGRGGYTF. As DNA, the CDR3 is TGTGCCAGCAGCTCAACAGGGCGCGGGGGCTACACCTTC.

The chain has TRBV27 and TRBJ1-1; no definite D call. CDR3 length equals 14 residues. Germline assignment: CDR1 MNHEY and CDR2 SMNVEV (reference sequence). The ends were cut back, 5 bases at V and 1 base at J, with 11 bases in the middle. The CDR3 DNA follows: TGTGCCAGCAGTACCGGACTGACGAACACTGAAGCTTTCTTT. It encodes CASSTGLTNTEAFF.

This rearrangement joins TRBV19 to TRBJ1-2; D is unclear. This CDR3 region has 14 residues. V shed 0 bases and J shed 7 bases, with 12 bases lying between them. Germline V gene sequence: CDR1 LNHDA, CDR2 SQIVND (reference sequence). CDR3 DNA: TGTGCCAGTAGTATAGATTCAGGTGGATCTGGCTACACCTTC. Translation gives CASSIDSGGSGYTF.

The chain is built from TRBV4-1 and TRBJ1-4; D ambiguous. Trimming left V 4 bases short and J 4 bases short, with 10 bases between. CDR3 length equals 14 residues. Germline values: CDR1 MGHRA, CDR2 YSYEKL. CDR3: CASSRVGGNEKLFF. The CDR3 DNA reads TGCGCCAGCAGCCGGGTCGGAGGTAATGAAAAACTGTTTTTT.